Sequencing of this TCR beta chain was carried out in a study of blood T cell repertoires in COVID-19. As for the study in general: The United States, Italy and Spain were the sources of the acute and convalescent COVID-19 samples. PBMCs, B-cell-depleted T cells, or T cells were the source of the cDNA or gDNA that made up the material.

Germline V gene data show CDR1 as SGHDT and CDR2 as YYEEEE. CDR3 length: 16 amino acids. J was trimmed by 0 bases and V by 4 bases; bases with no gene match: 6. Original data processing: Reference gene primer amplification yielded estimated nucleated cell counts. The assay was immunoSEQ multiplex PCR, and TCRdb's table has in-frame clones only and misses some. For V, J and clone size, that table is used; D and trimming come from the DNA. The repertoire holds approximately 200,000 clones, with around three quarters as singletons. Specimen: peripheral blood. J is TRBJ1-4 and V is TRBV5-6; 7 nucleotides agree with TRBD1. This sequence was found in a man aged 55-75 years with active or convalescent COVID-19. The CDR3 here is CASSDKTGATNEKLFF. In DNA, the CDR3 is TGTGCCAGCAGCGATAAAACAGGGGCAACTAATGAAAAACTGTTTTTT.